These 20 T cell receptor beta chains were all obtained from the same sample, sequenced in a study of response to subunit inactivated influenza vaccine. Via MiXCR, TCRdb re-called the RT-PCR reads, giving one row per CDR3 protein. This sample has hundreds of thousands of distinct CDR3 sequences; less than 20% occur once, and the top ten carry around 9.9%. The sample in question was PBMCs from blood, obtained 5 days after vaccination. The receptors were gathered from a man aged 50-60 years who received an inactivated influenza vaccine.

The rearrangement joins TRBV30 to TRBJ2-2; the match to TRBD2 covers 7 bases. The V and J ends lost 5 bases and 5 bases, in that order; junction bases with no gene match: 5. CDR1 is GTSNPN and CDR2 is SVGIG in the germline V gene (reference sequence). The CDR3 totals 13 residues. CDR3 region: CAWVGRVTGELFF. The CDR3 DNA is TGTGCCTGGGTGGGGAGGGTAACCGGGGAGCTGTTTTTT.

Only a few counts were recorded for this clonotype. The V gene is TRBV7-3, the J gene TRBJ2-6, with 12 bases identical to TRBD1. Germline loops: CDR1 SGHTA, CDR2 FQGTGA. V was clipped by 5 bases and J by 9 bases; unmatched bases: 11. CDR3 length: 17 amino acids. The CDR3 DNA follows: TGTGCCAGCAGCACTCTGGGACAGGGGGCGCTTCTCAACGTCCTGACTTTC. Protein product: CASSTLGQGALLNVLTF.

The chain combines TRBV7-9 with TRBJ2-1; D remains ambiguous. CDR1 SEHNR and CDR2 FQNEAQ come from the germline V gene (reference sequence). Deletions cut 4 bases from V and 8 bases from J, with 15 bases between. The CDR3 has 14 residues. CDR3 protein: CASSSHYSFYEQFF. The CDR3 nucleotides read TGTGCCAGCAGCTCTCACTATTCCTTCTATGAGCAGTTCTTC.

The gene calls are TRBV6-2 or TRBV6-3 and TRBJ2-3, with 7 bases fitting TRBD2. Germline CDR1 is MNHEY and CDR2 is SVGEGT. Germline trimming cut 0 bases from V and 4 bases from J; bases unmatched to any gene: 7. The CDR3 is 16 amino acids. The CDR3 region is CASSYSLREAADTQYF. In DNA, the CDR3 is TGTGCCAGCAGTTACTCGTTACGGGAGGCGGCAGATACGCAGTATTTT.

This clonotype was seen more than once but under ten times. CDR3 DNA: TGCGCCAGCAGCTTCCACAGGGGATTCATCTACGAGCAGTACTTC. Translated, it gives CASSFHRGFIYEQYF. This chain joins TRBV5-1 and TRBJ2-7; TRBD1 matches at 7 bases. The CDR3 extends over 15 amino acids. V dropped 2 bases and J dropped 3; count of bases not matched to a gene: 8. Germline values: CDR1 SGHRS, CDR2 YFSETQ.

The rearrangement uses TRBV12-3 or TRBV12-4 and TRBJ2-1, with D perhaps being TRBD1 or TRBD2 (5 bases each). V lost 3 bases and J 7 bases, leaving 34 bases between the germline ends. The CDR3 has 21 amino acids. This chain's CDR3 is CASSFSPDSEESEAVGNEQFF. CDR3 DNA sequence: TGTGCCAGCAGTTTTAGCCCTGACAGCGAAGAATCGGAGGCAGTCGGGAATGAGCAGTTCTTC.

This CDR3 is CSAKTSGRVAETQYF. Written as DNA, the CDR3 is TGCAGTGCTAAGACTAGCGGGAGAGTAGCAGAGACCCAGTACTTC. The V call is TRBV20-1, the J call TRBJ2-5, with TRBD2 matching over 12 bases. CDR1 is DFQATT and CDR2 is SNEGSKA in the germline V gene (reference sequence). The CDR3 has 15 amino acids. V lost 4 bases to trimming and J lost 4 bases; unmatched junction nucleotides: 7.

With regard to this clonotype: Mismatch with germline at one junction end may stem from a read error. This sequence joins TRBV16 and TRBJ2-1; D is perhaps TRBD1 (5 bases). This CDR3 spans 11 amino acids. The germline V gene encodes CDR1 KGHSY and CDR2 FQNENV. For the CDR3, the DNA is TGTGCCAGCAGACAGGACAATAAGCAGTTCTTC. Amino acid sequence: CASRQDNKQFF.

The chain carries TRBV7-2 and TRBJ2-7, with 8 bases fitting TRBD2. Germline CDR1 is SGHTA and CDR2 is FQGNSA. The CDR3 extends over 15 amino acids. The ends lost 4 bases at V and 1 base at J; junction bases unmatched: 6. This CDR3 reads CASSSSGGQSYEQYF. The CDR3 DNA is TGTGCCAGCAGCTCAAGCGGGGGCCAATCCTACGAGCAGTACTTC.

The rearrangement links TRBV24-1 to TRBJ2-5, with no clear D. Trimming shortened V by 1 base and J by 2 bases, and 10 bases separated the two germline ends. Germline V gene sequence: CDR1 KGHDR, CDR2 SFDVKD. This CDR3 region has 15 residues. The CDR3 DNA is TGTGCCACCAGTGATTTCGGGCAGAGACAAGAGACCCAGTACTTC. Its protein is CATSDFGQRQETQYF.

The rearrangement uses TRBV29-1 and TRBJ1-2; D call uncertain. Looked up from germline, CDR1 is SQVTM and CDR2 is ANQGSEA. Trimming removed 3 bases at V and 4 bases at J, with 18 bases between. This CDR3 is 15 amino acids long. This chain's CDR3 is CSVEARDSYSYGYTF. The CDR3 DNA sequence: TGCAGCGTTGAGGCGCGGGATTCTTACTCCTATGGCTACACCTTC.

This clonotype was detected only a few times. The chain links TRBV28 to TRBJ2-7, with D unclear. Trimming took 3 bases from V and 1 from J, leaving 7 bases between them. Germline V gene sequence: CDR1 MDHEN, CDR2 SYDVKM. This CDR3 contains 13 residues. The CDR3 loop is CASSFAKSYEQYF. The DNA for the CDR3 is TGTGCCAGCAGTTTTGCTAAATCCTACGAGCAGTACTTC.

The V call is TRBV5-1, the J call TRBJ2-3; no reliable D call. CDR3 size: 15 residues. The germline gives CDR1 SGHRS, CDR2 YFSETQ. V was cut by 4 bases and J by 3 bases, with 15 bases left in between. Written as DNA, the CDR3 is TGCGCCAGCAGCCTAAAGACGGGCGCTACAGATACGCAGTATTTT. Translating it yields CASSLKTGATDTQYF.

V and J are TRBV3-1 and TRBJ2-1; D uncertain. This CDR3 is built from 14 residues. From germline, CDR1 is LGHDT and CDR2 YNNKEL (reference sequence). V was cut by 2 bases and J by 6 bases, with 11 bases left in between. CDR3 sequence: CASSQRRSSNEQFF. The DNA of the CDR3 is TGTGCCAGCAGCCAACGTCGAAGCAGCAATGAGCAGTTCTTC.

The gene calls are TRBV20-1 and TRBJ2-1; 7 nucleotides agree with TRBD2. Trimming cost V 5 bases and J 2 bases; bases outside gene matches: 6. Germline lookup yields CDR1 DFQATT and CDR2 SNEGSKA (reference sequence). The CDR3 contains 14 residues. CDR3 DNA: TGCAGTGCTTACCGAGGACTAGCCTACAATGAGCAGTTCTTC. It encodes CSAYRGLAYNEQFF.

As DNA, the CDR3 is TGTGCCACCAGCAGAGATTATAATGCAAAGCTCCGCTCCTACAATGAGCAGTTCTTC. It codes for CATSRDYNAKLRSYNEQFF. The V and J genes are TRBV15 and TRBJ2-1; D remains ambiguous. The ends were cut back, 0 bases at V and 0 bases at J, with 18 bases in the middle. The CDR3 runs 19 residues. The germline CDR1 and CDR2 sequences are LNHNV and YYDKDF (reference sequence).

The chain has TRBV20-1 and TRBJ2-7; perhaps TRBD2 as D (5 bases). Germline CDR1 reads DFQATT; CDR2 reads SNEGSKA (reference sequence). Trimming removed 3 bases at V and 7 bases at J, with 13 bases between. The length of the CDR3 is 12 residues. The CDR3 reads CSARIVGDEQYF. In DNA form, the CDR3 reads TGCAGTGCTAGGATCGTCGGGGATGAGCAGTACTTC.

This clonotype has only a few counts. The chain links TRBV6-4 to TRBJ2-2, with TRBD2 matching 7 bases. V was pared by 6 bases and J by 4 bases, with 14 bases of the junction left unmatched. CDR1 and CDR2 from the germline V gene are MRHNA and SNTAGT. This CDR3 is 17 amino acids long. This CDR3 reads CASSREGGLVGTGELFF. In DNA form, the CDR3 reads TGTGCCAGCAGCCGAGAGGGCGGACTAGTTGGCACCGGGGAGCTGTTTTTT.

This chain connects TRBV12-3 or TRBV12-4 to TRBJ2-5; maybe TRBD1 (7 bases). With 2 bases removed from V and 5 bases from J, the gap between germline ends came to 15 bases. The CDR3 is 15 amino acids. CDR3 region: CASSLTGQRVETQYF. CDR3 coding DNA: TGTGCCAGCAGTTTAACGGGACAGCGGGTGGAGACCCAGTACTTC.

The table lists this clonotype with a few counts. The chain employs TRBV5-1 and TRBJ1-4; D call uncertain. Trimming removed 0 bases from V and 0 bases from J, with 9 bases in between. CDR1 and CDR2 (germline): SGHRS, YFSETQ. CDR3 size: 16 residues. The CDR3 sequence: CASSLAIGTTNEKLFF. CDR3 coding DNA: TGCGCCAGCAGCTTGGCCATCGGAACAACTAATGAAAAACTGTTTTTT. The full variable domain, completed using reference TRBV5-1 and TRBJ1-4, is KAGVTQTPRYLIKTRGQQVTLSCSPISGHRSVSWYQQTPGQGLQFLFEYFSETQRNKGNFPGRFSGRQFSNSRSEMNVSTLELGDSALYLCASSLAIGTTNEKLFFGSGTQLSVL.